A single sample is the source of the 23 T cell receptor beta chains below, sequenced in a study of T cell responses to AZD1222 COVID-19 vaccine. This table comes from immunoSEQ multiplex PCR, and its TCRdb copy is limited to in-frame clones, with some not included. The table has more than 110,000 clones, roughly 89% seen once. The sample was peripheral blood, taken on day 0 of AZD1222 vaccination. The receptors originated from an adult in good health.

The chain has TRBV6-2 or TRBV6-3 and TRBJ1-3, with unresolved D. Germline V gene sequence: CDR1 MNHEY, CDR2 SVGEGT. CDR3 length: 15 amino acids. Trimming stripped 5 bases from V and 2 bases from J, with 13 bases between. The CDR3 DNA reads as TGTGCCAGCAGTCATCGGGTCGTCCCTGGAAACACCATATATTTT. Translated: CASSHRVVPGNTIYF.

The chain couples TRBV5-4 to TRBJ2-7; D call uncertain. V lost 2 bases and J lost 2, with 14 bases in between. This CDR3 is built from 15 residues. Germline V CDR1 and CDR2: SGHNT, YYREEE (reference sequence). The CDR3: CASSFTLGATYEQYF. The CDR3 coding sequence is TGTGCCAGCAGCTTTACCCTCGGAGCAACCTACGAGCAGTACTTC.

This chain connects TRBV30 to TRBJ2-3; 9 bases fit TRBD2. Germline assignment: CDR1 GTSNPN and CDR2 SVGIG (reference sequence). CDR3 length: 17 residues. Trimming cost V 3 bases and J 4 bases; bases outside gene matches: 14. The CDR3 DNA follows: TGTGCCTGGAGGAACTTGGCGGCGGGGGGGCCGGCAGATACGCAGTATTTT. Encoded protein: CAWRNLAAGGPADTQYF. The full variable domain, completed using reference TRBV30 and TRBJ2-3, is SQTIHQWPATLVQPVGSPLSLECTVEGTSNPNLYWYRQAAGRGLQLLFYSVGIGQISSEVPQNLSASRPQDRQFILSSKKLLLSDSGFYLCAWRNLAAGGPADTQYFGPGTRLTVL.

The V call is TRBV5-4, the J call TRBJ1-2; perhaps TRBD1 as D (6 bases). Per the germline V gene, CDR1 is SGHNT and CDR2 is YYREEE (reference sequence). This CDR3 spans 14 amino acids. Trimming took 0 bases from V and 6 from J, leaving 12 bases between them. CDR3 bases: TGTGCCAGCAGCTTGGAATCCAGGGGCAATGGCTACACCTTC. This codes for CASSLESRGNGYTF.

The rearrangement links TRBV14 to TRBJ2-3; D unresolved. Germline CDR1 is SGHDN and CDR2 is FVKESK. The V and J ends lost 5 bases and 2 bases respectively, with 8 bases between them. This CDR3 has 13 residues. Written as DNA, the CDR3 is TGTGCCAGCAGCTTACGATCCACAGATACGCAGTATTTT. Protein: CASSLRSTDTQYF.

The CDR3 loop reads CATSDLGTGEMNEQFF. The CDR3 nucleotides are TGTGCCACCAGTGATTTGGGGACAGGAGAAATGAATGAGCAGTTCTTC. V gene TRBV24-1 combines with J gene TRBJ2-1; 8 positions match TRBD1. With 0 bases clipped from V and 7 bases from J, the junction kept 7 bases outside the gene matches. The germline V gene encodes CDR1 KGHDR and CDR2 SFDVKD. This CDR3 is built from 16 residues.

This clone is a singleton in its sample. The V call is TRBV4-1, the J call TRBJ2-1, with TRBD2 matching 13 bases. Germline CDR1 and CDR2: MGHRA and YSYEKL. The junction had 1 base not matched to a gene; V was cut back by 4 bases and J by 4 bases. The length of the CDR3 is 15 residues. CDR3 in DNA: TGCGCCAGCAGCCTACTAGCGGGAGGGTACAATGAGCAGTTCTTC. It yields the protein CASSLLAGGYNEQFF.

V usage is TRBV5-6 and J usage is TRBJ1-1; D is ambiguous. From germline, CDR1 is SGHDT and CDR2 YYEEEE. Trimming removed 4 bases from V and 4 bases from J, with 17 bases in between. The CDR3 totals 15 residues. This CDR3 reads CASSAGTTSITEAFF. DNA of the CDR3: TGTGCCAGCAGCGCCGGTACCACGAGCATCACTGAAGCTTTCTTT.

The chain is built from TRBV9 and TRBJ1-2, with D tentatively TRBD1 (5 bases). CDR1 is SGDLS, CDR2 YYNGEE, per germline. V lost 1 base to trimming and J lost 2 bases, with 12 bases between them. The CDR3 spans 15 residues. The CDR3, as DNA: TGTGCCAGCAGCGTATGGACGGGACCAAACTATGGCTACACCTTC. It codes for CASSVWTGPNYGYTF.

Concerning this clone: An end of the junction does not agree with germline; a read error may underlie this. The gene calls are TRBV5-8 and TRBJ2-7; maybe TRBD1 (5 bases). CDR1 is SGHTS, CDR2 YDEGEE, per germline. CDR3 length: 13 amino acids. CDR3 coding DNA: TGTGCCAGCAGCTTGTCATGGCGGACACCCTCGTTGTTC. Protein product: CASSLSWRTPSLF.

This clone rates as medium-sized. The chain couples TRBV7-2 to TRBJ2-1; possible D gene TRBD2, 6 bases. V lost 1 base to trimming and J lost 2 bases, with 12 bases between them. Germline CDR1 is SGHTA and CDR2 is FQGNSA. The CDR3 sequence is 16 residues long. CDR3 residues: CASSLGGGGAYNEQFF. As DNA, the CDR3 is TGTGCCAGCAGCTTAGGAGGCGGAGGGGCCTACAATGAGCAGTTCTTC.

The V gene is TRBV7-2, the J gene TRBJ2-7; 16 nucleotides align to TRBD2. Trimming cost V 5 bases and J 7 bases; bases outside gene matches: 5. The CDR3 totals 15 residues. Germline assignment: CDR1 SGHTA and CDR2 FQGNSA. The CDR3 nucleotides are TGTGCCAGCAGCGAGGGACTAGCGGGAGGGGGTGAGCAGTACTTC. Its translation is CASSEGLAGGGEQYF.

The chain employs TRBV12-5 and TRBJ1-3; D gene ambiguous. This CDR3 has 18 residues. Germline CDR1 is LGHNT and CDR2 is FRNRAP. V gave up 0 bases and J gave up 0 bases, with 15 bases separating them. DNA for the CDR3: TGTGCTAGTGGTTTGGTAACCCTGGCGGCGAGCTCTGGAAACACCATATATTTT. Translation: CASGLVTLAASSGNTIYF.

The chain has TRBV6-5 and TRBJ2-4; possibly TRBD1 for D (6 bases). Germline CDR1 and CDR2: MNHEY and SVGAGI. This CDR3 spans 13 amino acids. V gave up 9 bases and J gave up 7 bases, with 16 bases separating them. This chain's CDR3 is CASRLSGENIQYF. The CDR3, as DNA: TGTGCCAGTAGACTATCAGGGGAGAACATTCAGTACTTC.

The chain combines TRBV30 with TRBJ2-7, with 7 bases matching TRBD2. The CDR3 has 14 residues. Trimming at V came to 0 bases and at J to 0 bases, leaving 2 bases not matched to a gene. The germline V gene has CDR1 GTSNPN and CDR2 SVGIG (reference sequence). The CDR3 bases are TGTGCCTGGAGTGTAGCGGGGACCTCCTACGAGCAGTACTTC. Its protein is CAWSVAGTSYEQYF.

CDR3 nucleotides: TGTGCCAGCAGTCTTCTGGCGGGAGCTGGGGATACGCAGTATTTT. Translated: CASSLLAGAGDTQYF. V and J are TRBV11-2 and TRBJ2-3; TRBD2 matches at 7 bases. Germline CDR1 SGHAT, CDR2 FQNNGV. V dropped 6 bases and J dropped 6; count of bases not matched to a gene: 12. The CDR3 contains 15 residues.

The rearrangement joins TRBV27 to TRBJ2-1; 7 nucleotides agree with TRBD2. V lost 7 bases and J lost 9; bases outside the gene matches: 12. This CDR3 is built from 14 residues. Germline CDR1 MNHEY, CDR2 SMNVEV (reference sequence). This chain's CDR3 is CASTSGERDTEQFF. Here the CDR3 DNA reads TGTGCCAGCACCTCGGGGGAGCGGGATACTGAGCAGTTCTTC.

The rearrangement uses TRBV7-8 and TRBJ2-1; D possibly corresponds to TRBD2 (6 bases). The V gene lost 7 bases and the J gene lost 12 bases, with 25 bases spanning the gap. Germline assignment: CDR1 SGHVS and CDR2 FQNEAQ. The CDR3 spans 15 residues. DNA of the CDR3: TGTGCCAGCACGGATCCTAGCGAGAGCCTAAAGGGGCAGTTCTTC. Its translation is CASTDPSESLKGQFF. Supplemented by reference TRBV7-8 and TRBJ2-1, the full variable domain reads GAGVSQSPRYKVAKRGQDVALRCDPISGHVSLFWYQQALGQGPEFLTYFQNEAQLDKSGLPSDRFFAERPEGSVSTLKIQRTQQEDSAVYLCASTDPSESLKGQFFGPGTRLTVL.

The V call is TRBV2, the J call TRBJ1-1; D is ambiguous. V was shortened by 7 bases and J by 3 bases, with 9 bases between the two germline ends. The CDR3 consists of 12 residues. Per germline, CDR1 SNHLY and CDR2 FYNNEI. The CDR3 DNA is TGTGCCAGCATATCGGGGTACACTGAAGCTTTCTTT. Amino acid sequence: CASISGYTEAFF.

On this clone itself: The sample contains more than one DNA sequence encoding this CDR3. The gene calls are TRBV24-1 and TRBJ2-7; D is uncertain. V shed 3 bases and J shed 4 bases, with 9 bases lying between them. The CDR3 contains 13 residues. Germline CDR1 KGHDR, CDR2 SFDVKD. The CDR3 is CATSDPPSYEQYF. CDR3 nucleotides: TGTGCCACCAGTGATCCGCCTTCGTACGAGCAGTACTTC.

V usage is TRBV19 and J usage is TRBJ1-4, with a tentative D call TRBD1 (6 bases). Germline V CDR1 and CDR2: LNHDA, SQIVND (reference sequence). Trimming removed 5 bases from V and 8 bases from J, with 18 bases in between. The CDR3 spans 15 residues. Written as DNA, the CDR3 is TGTGCCAGTAGTTCGGATGGCGGAGGGGGAGAAAAACTGTTTTTT. Residues: CASSSDGGGGEKLFF.

The J gene is TRBJ1-2, the V gene TRBV28; D gene unclear. The germline V gene has CDR1 MDHEN and CDR2 SYDVKM. The CDR3 is made up of 15 amino acids. V lost 5 bases and J 3 bases, leaving 16 bases between the germline ends. CDR3 bases: TGTGCCAGCAGTCTCCCCGGTCAGAGTTACTATGGCTACACCTTC. It specifies CASSLPGQSYYGYTF.

The chain carries TRBV10-3 and TRBJ2-3, with D hard to call. The CDR3 contains 12 residues. The germline gives CDR1 ENHRY, CDR2 SYGVKD. V gave up 5 bases and J gave up 4 bases, with 7 bases separating them. CDR3 in DNA: TGTGCCATCAGTAAGGGTGCAGATACGCAGTATTTT. This sequence encodes CAISKGADTQYF.